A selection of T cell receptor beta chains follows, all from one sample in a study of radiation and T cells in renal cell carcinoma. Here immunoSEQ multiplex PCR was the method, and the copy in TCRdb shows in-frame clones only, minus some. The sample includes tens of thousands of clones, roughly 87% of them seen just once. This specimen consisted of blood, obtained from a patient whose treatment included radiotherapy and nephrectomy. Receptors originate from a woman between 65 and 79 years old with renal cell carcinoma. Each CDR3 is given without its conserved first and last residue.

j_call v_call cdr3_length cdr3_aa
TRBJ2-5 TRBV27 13 ASSLLGNLQETQY
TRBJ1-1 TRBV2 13 ASSESSGPGTEAF
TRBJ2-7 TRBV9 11 ASSVAEDYEQY
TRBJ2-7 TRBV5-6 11 ASSWDQGAVQY
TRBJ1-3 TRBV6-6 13 ASSFTQGPGNTIY
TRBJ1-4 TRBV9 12 ASSVGENNEKLF
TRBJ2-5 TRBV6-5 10 ASTAAQETQY
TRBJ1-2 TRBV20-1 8 SARVYGYT
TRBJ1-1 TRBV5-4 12 ASSFTGGNTEAF
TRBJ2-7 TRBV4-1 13 ASSQDGDSSYEQY
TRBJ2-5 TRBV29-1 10 SVEHLGGTQY